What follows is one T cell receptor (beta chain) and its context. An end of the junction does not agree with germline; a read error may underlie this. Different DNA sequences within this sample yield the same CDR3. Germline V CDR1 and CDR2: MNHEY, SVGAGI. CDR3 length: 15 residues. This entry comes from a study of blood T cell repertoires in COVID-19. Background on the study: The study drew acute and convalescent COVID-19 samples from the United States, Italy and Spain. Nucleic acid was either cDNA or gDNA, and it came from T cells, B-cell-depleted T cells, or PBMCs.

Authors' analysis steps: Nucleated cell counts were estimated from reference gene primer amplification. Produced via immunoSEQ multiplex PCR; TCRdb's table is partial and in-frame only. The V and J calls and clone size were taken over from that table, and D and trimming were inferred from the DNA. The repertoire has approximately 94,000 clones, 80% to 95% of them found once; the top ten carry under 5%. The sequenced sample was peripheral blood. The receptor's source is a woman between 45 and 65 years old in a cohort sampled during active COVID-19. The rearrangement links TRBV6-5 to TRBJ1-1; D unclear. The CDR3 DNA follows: TGTGCCAGCAGTTACTCGAGCCAGGTGAACACTGAAGCCTTCTTT. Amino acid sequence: CASSYSSQVNTEAFF.